These 10 T cell receptor beta chains were all obtained from the same sample, sequenced in a study of blood T cell repertoires in COVID-19. The method was immunoSEQ multiplex PCR; TCRdb's version includes in-frame clones alone and lacks a portion of them. The profile shows more than 130,000 clones, about four fifths of them singletons. Sequenced sample: peripheral blood. These receptors all come from a woman older than 75 in a cohort sampled during active or convalescent COVID-19.

The gene calls are TRBV9 and TRBJ1-5, with D unresolved. Trimming took off 0 bases at V and 0 bases at J, with 7 bases between the two ends. This CDR3 region has 15 residues. The germline V gene has CDR1 SGDLS and CDR2 YYNGEE. CDR3 bases: TGTGCCAGCAGCGTAGACTCATTTAGCAATCAGCCCCAGCATTTT. Amino acid sequence: CASSVDSFSNQPQHF.

The genes are TRBV27 and TRBJ2-2, with D perhaps TRBD2 (6 bases). Per germline, CDR1 MNHEY and CDR2 SMNVEV (reference sequence). Between the trimmed V and J ends, which lost 5 bases and 4 bases, there was a span of 8 bases. This CDR3 has 13 amino acids. This CDR3 reads CASSATSTGELFF. CDR3 in DNA: TGTGCCAGCAGTGCGACTAGCACCGGGGAGCTGTTTTTT.

This chain links TRBV21-1 with TRBJ1-1; the DNA was not compared with TRBD1, the D call given in the table. TRBV21-1 is annotated as a pseudogene. CDR3 size: 14 residues. The CDR3 DNA sequence: TGTGCCAGCAGCAAAGGACAGGGAGGCGCTGAAGCTTTCTTT. As protein: CASSKGQGGAEAFF.

This sequence joins TRBV5-5 and TRBJ2-3; D might be TRBD2 (6 bases). V lost 3 bases and J lost 5, with 25 bases in between. Looked up from germline, CDR1 is SGHKS and CDR2 is YYEKEE (reference sequence). CDR3 size: 18 residues. The CDR3 here is CASSWNIGRGVSGDTQYF. The CDR3 bases are TGTGCCAGCAGCTGGAACATTGGGCGGGGAGTATCGGGAGATACGCAGTATTTT.

The chain uses TRBV19 and TRBJ2-6; TRBD2 agrees at 13 bases. Germline V CDR1 and CDR2: LNHDA, SQIVND (reference sequence). After removal of 7 bases from V and 0 bases from J, the junction contained 9 bases not matched to a gene. The CDR3 runs to 19 residues. The chain's CDR3 is CASTMRLAGGISGANVLTF. The CDR3 DNA reads as TGTGCCAGTACTATGCGACTAGCGGGGGGCATCTCTGGGGCCAACGTCCTGACTTTC.

This chain links TRBV27 with TRBJ1-1; 8 bases line up with TRBD1. J lost 5 bases, V lost 4 bases, and 9 bases had no gene match. Germline CDR1 MNHEY, CDR2 SMNVEV (reference sequence). The CDR3 is 15 amino acids. CDR3: CASSSYTGGKTEAFF. CDR3 coding DNA: TGTGCCAGCAGTTCCTATACAGGGGGGAAAACTGAAGCTTTCTTT.

This chain joins TRBV30 and TRBJ1-1; perhaps TRBD1 as D (5 bases). CDR3 length: 13 residues. The V and J ends lost 5 bases and 2 bases respectively, with 12 bases between them. Per germline, CDR1 GTSNPN and CDR2 SVGIG (reference sequence). The CDR3 reads CAWDSLPNTEAFF. The DNA for the CDR3 is TGTGCCTGGGACAGCCTTCCTAACACTGAAGCTTTCTTT.

This chain uses TRBV5-1 with TRBJ2-5, with D maybe TRBD1 (5 bases). Germline lookup yields CDR1 SGHRS and CDR2 YFSETQ. V lost 2 bases to trimming and J lost 3 bases, with 14 bases between them. The CDR3 extends over 15 amino acids. DNA for the CDR3: TGCGCCAGCAGCTTCTCAGACAGAGTGGAAGAGACCCAGTACTTC. Its protein product is CASSFSDRVEETQYF.

V is TRBV18 and J is TRBJ2-2; possible D gene TRBD1, 6 bases. V was trimmed by 3 bases and J by 4 bases, leaving 9 bases between them. The germline gives CDR1 KGHSH, CDR2 LQKENI. This CDR3 has 14 amino acids. The CDR3 protein is CASSPDRTTGELFF. In DNA form, the CDR3 reads TGTGCCAGCTCACCGGACAGAACCACCGGGGAGCTGTTTTTT.

This clone was observed a single time. The V call is TRBV7-3, the J call TRBJ2-5; D unresolved. This CDR3 has 13 residues. Germline values: CDR1 SGHTA, CDR2 FQGTGA. Between the trimmed V and J ends, which lost 3 bases and 2 bases, there was a span of 7 bases. For the CDR3, the DNA is TGTGCCAGCAGCTTGGCAAATCAAGAGACCCAGTACTTC. Its protein product is CASSLANQETQYF.